This T cell receptor (beta chain) was profiled in a study of T cell responses to AZD1222 COVID-19 vaccine. Overall study findings and caveats: Donors skewed white British and female; clonal diversity was possibly underestimated. Close to half of spike-specific TCRs reportedly recognize unmutated variant regions. Repertoires in all cases were sampled only once the peak T cell response had passed.

This clone was detected once. Antigen specificity is unknown. Clones were read by immunoSEQ multiplex PCR, and TCRdb kept only the in-frame ones, dropping some. The sample gives 140,000 to 150,000 clones, 75% to 95% of which show up once; 2.8% is in the top ten. The starting material was peripheral blood, obtained on day 0 of MenACWY control vaccination. This TCR was recovered from an adult in good health.

This CDR3 is CASSQRGVEANVLTF. The CDR3 DNA reads TGTGCCAGCTCGCAGAGGGGTGTGGAGGCCAACGTCCTGACTTTC. The rearrangement uses TRBV18 and TRBJ2-6; either TRBD1 or TRBD2 may supply D (5 bases each). The CDR3 is 15 residues long. V lost 6 bases, J lost 6 bases, and 15 bases lay in between. Germline V gene lookup returns CDR1 KGHSH and CDR2 LQKENI.